In its sample, the clone carrying this T cell receptor beta chain was seen a few times. Its target is not known. Included in the TCR beta cDNA libraries were unique molecular identifiers. TCRdb re-called the PCR reads with MiXCR, one entry per CDR3 protein. The data contain approximately 690,000 distinct CDR3 sequences, 55% to 70% of them seen just once; the ten biggest clones take up approximately 10%. The entry originates in a study of post-analysis software for immune sequencing data. Study summary: Secondary progressive, relapsing-remitting and progressive-relapsing multiple sclerosis were among the included disease courses.

V lost 2 bases and J lost 6, with 14 bases in between. This CDR3 region has 14 residues. Germline V gene lookup returns CDR1 MNHEY and CDR2 SVGAGI. Regarding the study as a whole: Comparison of patients with controls showed 4 to 6 TRBV segments more frequent in patients, TRBV5-6, TRBV5-1 and TRBV20-1 among them.

The origin of this receptor is a girl aged 2-15 years with multiple sclerosis. V gene TRBV6-5 combines with J gene TRBJ2-7; D is possibly TRBD1 or TRBD2 (5 bases each). What was sequenced was blood. DNA for the CDR3: TGTGCCAGCAGTTACGGGACGGTCTCGGCCGAGCAGTACTTC. Its protein product is CASSYGTVSAEQYF.